The rows below give T cell receptor beta chains drawn from one sample of a study of blood T cell repertoires in COVID-19. The method was immunoSEQ multiplex PCR; TCRdb's version includes in-frame clones alone and lacks a portion of them. The sample includes about 160,000 clones, about four fifths of them seen just once. The sample consisted of peripheral blood. The receptors were gathered from a man in his 70s who had recovered from COVID-19. Both conserved end residues are part of each CDR3. D genes are given only for firm matches. Rows give clone size only sometimes, using once, few, many, or a class for an expanded clone.

D	size	V	J	DNA	CDR3
TRBD1	NA	TRBV6-5	TRBJ1-2	TGTGCCAGCAGGCCCCCAGGGGGCTGGAACTATGGCTACACCTTC	CASRPPGGWNYGYTF
NA	NA	TRBV6-5	TRBJ2-1	TGTGCCAGCAGTCGACTTGATGAGCAGTTCTTC	CASSRLDEQFF
NA	NA	TRBV9	TRBJ2-1	TGTGCCAGCAGCTACTGGACTACTCCCAATGAGCAGTTCTTC	CASSYWTTPNEQFF
NA	NA	TRBV7-9	TRBJ2-1	TGTGCCAGCAGCTTAGCGGGGGGACCCATCGATGAGCAGTTCTTC	CASSLAGGPIDEQFF
TRBD1	many	TRBV7-9	TRBJ1-6	TGTGCCAGCAGCGGAGACAGGGTATTTGATTCACCCCTCCACTTT	CASSGDRVFDSPLHF
TRBD2	NA	TRBV14	TRBJ2-3	TGTGCCAGCAGCCAAGGGACTAGACGGGGAGATACGCAGTATTTT	CASSQGTRRGDTQYF
NA	NA	TRBV19	TRBJ1-4	TGTGCCAGTAGTATTGGCCCAGGGAACGAAAAACTGTTTTTT	CASSIGPGNEKLFF
TRBD2	NA	TRBV27	TRBJ2-7	TGTGCCAGCAGTTTGGGGACTAGCGGGAGTTATGAGCAGTACTTC	CASSLGTSGSYEQYF
TRBD1	NA	TRBV7-9	TRBJ1-2	TGTGCCAGCAGCCCGGACAGGGTCTATGGCTACACCTTC	CASSPDRVYGYTF
NA	NA	TRBV6-5	TRBJ2-1	TGTGCCAGCAGTCGACAGGGAGGCAACAATGAGCAGTTCTTC	CASSRQGGNNEQFF
NA	NA	TRBV10-3	TRBJ2-3	TGTGCCATCAGCCAGAATAGCGTTGCTAGCACAGATACGCAGTATTTT	CAISQNSVASTDTQYF
TRBD2	NA	TRBV5-1	TRBJ2-1	TGCGCCAGCAGCCCCTCGGGCAGCGGGAGGGTCAATGAGCAGTTCTTC	CASSPSGSGRVNEQFF
NA	once	TRBV29-1	TRBJ1-2	TGCAGCGTTGAAAGGGGCCAGGGAGGCGGCTACACCTTC	CSVERGQGGGYTF
NA	NA	TRBV29-1	TRBJ2-5	TGCAGCGTTGGCGAGGGAATGGGGACCCAGTACTTC	CSVGEGMGTQYF
NA	NA	TRBV29-1	TRBJ2-6	TGCAGCGTTGCCGACAGCTCTGGGGCCAACGTCCTGACTTTC	CSVADSSGANVLTF